This T cell receptor beta chain was captured in a study of blood T cell repertoires in COVID-19 (dated by TCRdb to about 2020). A note on the overall study: Samples from collaborators originated in the United States, Italy and Spain and spanned both the acute and convalescent phases of COVID-19. The material from the prospective study consisted of cDNA or gDNA derived from T cells, B-cell-depleted T cells, or PBMCs. The dataset comprised deeply sampled blood TCRbeta repertoires from subjects exposed to, actively infected with, or recovered from COVID-19. A freely available public database, intended as a resource for researchers studying the immune response to SARS-CoV-2, is where the repertoires were released. Samples were obtained from the ongoing ImmuneRACE study (first 160 participants) and from some 1,200 subjects provided by 6 global collaborators. A de-identified subject ID, COVID-19 status, age in years and sex were almost always included in the sample metadata. HLA class I and class II types, where available, came from metadata supplied by the sample provider rather than from assay-based typing. Results and caveats for the whole study, not just this receptor: How much clinical and demographic metadata was included differed by source and by participant, and the metadata was provided uncurated.

TCRbeta CDR3 regions were amplified from genomic DNA using the immunoSEQ Assay, a bias-controlled multiplex PCR. As for the authors' bioinformatics: Nucleated cell counts per sample were estimated from amplification of reference gene primers within the assay. To quantify the absolute abundance of each unique TCRbeta CDR3 rearrangement, sequence reads were collapsed and filtered. For each sample, productive Simpson clonality was calculated as the square root of Simpson's diversity index over productive rearrangements. TCRdb took over this immuneACCESS table, retaining in-frame rearrangements with V and J assigned. Such tables are incomplete; in checked studies, under half of the missing clones stem from an unresolved V gene, and the remainder is unexplained. D and trimming come from the DNA, and the V and J calls and clone size come from that table. This sample is represented by approximately 170,000 clones; just under 85% of them were singletons. Roughly 2.5% of the sample is in the top ten clones.

In Seattle, one collaborating source enrolled patients while the infection was active and tracked those patients longitudinally over the course of disease. Collaborating institutions collected whole blood in K2EDTA tubes following their own protocols. For TCRbeta analysis, collaborator samples were shipped as frozen whole blood, as isolated PBMCs, or as DNA extracted from either sample type. For this clone: Its antigen is currently not known. One base away there is no much larger clone; base qualities are not given.

The sample taken for sequencing was peripheral blood. The receptor was isolated from a woman aged 80 or over with COVID-19, enrolled during active disease.

The nucleotide sequence is given as TGCAGCGGTTTCATACTAGCGGGAGGGCCTCCATACTCCTACAATGAGCAGTTCTTC. This is translated as CSGFILAGGPPYSYNEQFF. The chain employs TRBV29-1 and TRBJ2-1, with 13 bases in between that match TRBD2. CDR1 and CDR2 are drawn from the germline V gene: SQVTM, ANQGSEA. Here V drops 7 bases and J drops 0 bases, and the junction holds 15 bases not matched to any gene. The CDR3, from cysteine to phenylalanine, totals 19 residues. The only DNA kept is the CDR3, 57 bases in frame from the first base.